These 30 T cell receptor beta chains came from one sample sequenced in a study of post-analysis software for immune sequencing data. These receptors have no identified antigens. Study outcomes and limitations: The five TRBV segments detected at higher frequency in patients than in controls included TRBV5-6, TRBV5-1 and TRBV20-1.

Unique molecular identifiers tagged the TCR beta cDNA libraries. TCRdb reanalysed the PCR reads using MiXCR and keeps one entry per CDR3 protein. The repertoire holds around 500,000 distinct CDR3 sequences, with 34% as singletons. The sequenced sample consisted of blood. These TCRs come from a girl aged 2-17 years with multiple sclerosis.

This clonotype was detected a few times. The V and J genes are TRBV7-9 and TRBJ2-3; perhaps TRBD1 as D (5 bases). With 3 bases removed from V and 2 bases from J, the gap between germline ends came to 9 bases. In germline, CDR1 is SEHNR, CDR2 FQNEAQ (reference sequence). This CDR3 has 14 amino acids. CDR3 amino acids: CASSLTANTDTQYF. CDR3 DNA: TGTGCCAGCAGCTTGACAGCAAACACAGATACGCAGTATTTT.

The chain links TRBV6-6 to TRBJ2-3; 7 positions agree with TRBD1. CDR1 and CDR2 (germline): MNHNY, SVGAGI (reference sequence). V trimming: 5 bases; J trimming: 3 bases; junction bases outside the gene matches: 8. There are 15 residues in the CDR3. The DNA of the CDR3 is TGTGCCAGCAGTGTAGAGGGGGCGAGGACAGATACGCAGTATTTT. It specifies CASSVEGARTDTQYF.

V is TRBV9 and J is TRBJ2-1; TRBD1 aligns across 10 bases. Germline V gene lookup returns CDR1 SGDLS and CDR2 YYNGEE. V dropped 0 bases and J dropped 6; count of bases not matched to a gene: 6. This CDR3 has 16 residues. The CDR3, as DNA: TGTGCCAGCAGCGTAGGACCCGGGACAGGGGCCAATGAGCAGTTCTTC. It translates to CASSVGPGTGANEQFF.

A few counts support this clonotype. The chain is built from TRBV6-5 and TRBJ2-1, with 11 bases aligning to TRBD2. J gave up 1 base and V 1 base, and 3 bases lay outside the gene matches. Germline-derived CDR1 and CDR2 are MNHEY and SVGAGI. The CDR3 contains 17 residues. DNA for the CDR3: TGTGCCAGCAGTTACTTGACTAGCGGGACTTCCTACAATGAGCAGTTCTTC. Amino acid sequence: CASSYLTSGTSYNEQFF.

This clonotype was found once. One junction end does not reproduce the germline sequence, and a read error may be involved. The chain recombines TRBV6-2 or TRBV6-3 with TRBJ2-4; the match to TRBD2 covers 12 bases. The better agreement between TRBJ2-5 and the DNA end casts doubt on the J call. The CDR3 sequence is 15 residues long. Germline V gives CDR1 MNHEY, CDR2 SVGEGT. CDR3 sequence: CASRYSTSGRETQYF. In nucleotides, the CDR3 is TGTGCCAGCCGTTACTCGACTAGCGGGAGAGAGACCCAGTACTTC.

This chain uses TRBV3-1 with TRBJ2-5; TRBD1 matches at 10 bases. The CDR3 totals 15 residues. Germline V gene data show CDR1 as LGHDT and CDR2 as YNNKEL (reference sequence). V lost 6 bases to trimming and J lost 11 bases; unmatched junction nucleotides: 15. CDR3 region: CASSRDGTGADEQYF. The CDR3 coding sequence is TGTGCCAGCAGTCGCGATGGGACAGGGGCTGATGAGCAGTACTTC.

V gene TRBV11-3 combines with J gene TRBJ2-3; TRBD2 matches at 8 bases. The V segment lost 2 bases and the J segment 4 bases; nucleotides outside the gene matches: 8. This CDR3 spans 16 amino acids. Germline loops: CDR1 SGHNT, CDR2 YENEEA. The DNA of the CDR3 is TGTGCCAGCAGCTTAAGGATGGAGCGGGGGTCAGATACGCAGTATTTT. Its translation is CASSLRMERGSDTQYF.

Regarding this clonotype: This CDR3 is missing its conserved last phenylalanine or tryptophan, likely due to a read error. The V call is TRBV5-1, the J call TRBJ2-5; the D gene could be TRBD1 or TRBD2 (5 bases each). CDR3 length: 14 amino acids. The germline V gene encodes CDR1 SGHRS and CDR2 YFSETQ. V lost 4 bases to trimming and J lost 0 bases, with 10 bases between them. This CDR3 is CASSPGTDQETQYC. For the CDR3, the DNA is TGCGCCAGCAGCCCAGGGACGGACCAAGAGACCCAGTACTGC.

The rearrangement uses TRBV20-1 and TRBJ1-5; 9 nucleotides match TRBD1. The CDR3 contains 13 residues. V shed 6 bases and J 9 bases; nucleotides not matched to a gene: 9. Germline CDR1 reads DFQATT; CDR2 reads SNEGSKA (reference sequence). Here the CDR3 DNA reads TGCAGTGCATGGGACAGGGAAGCGACGCCCCAGCATTTT. Protein: CSAWDREATPQHF.

V and J are TRBV20-1 and TRBJ2-7; 8 nucleotides match TRBD1. The CDR3 covers 15 residues. The V gene end was trimmed by 3 bases and the J gene end by 3 bases; junction bases not matched to a gene: 10. Germline V gene sequence: CDR1 DFQATT, CDR2 SNEGSKA (reference sequence). The CDR3 DNA reads TGCAGTGCTAGTATACCTAGGACAGGGTACTACGAGCAGTACTTC. It translates to CSASIPRTGYYEQYF.

CDR3 sequence reads: CASSFSSASSLTAGYTF. The CDR3 nucleotides read TGTGCCAGCAGCTTTTCTTCCGCATCGTCTTTGACTGCTGGCTACACCTTC. The chain has TRBV5-6 and TRBJ1-2; D is uncertain. Germline V gene sequence: CDR1 SGHDT, CDR2 YYEEEE. This CDR3 contains 17 residues. Between the trimmed V and J ends, which lost 2 bases and 7 bases, there was a span of 24 bases.

The CDR3 loop reads CASSLGALAYEQYF. The CDR3 nucleotides read TGTGCCAGCAGTTTAGGGGCCTTAGCCTACGAGCAGTACTTC. This chain uses TRBV12-3 or TRBV12-4 with TRBJ2-7; no clear D. Trimming pared 1 base from V and 2 bases from J, leaving 9 bases between. CDR3 size: 14 residues.

The J gene is TRBJ2-4, the V gene TRBV2; 8 bases agree with TRBD1. Near its end, the DNA agrees better with TRBJ2-7, so the J call may be wrong. Per germline, CDR1 SNHLY and CDR2 FYNNEI. This CDR3 has 14 residues. CDR3 region: CASTRGQGAYEQYF. The CDR3 nucleotides are TGTGCCAGCACCCGGGGCCAGGGGGCATACGAGCAGTACTTC.

The rearrangement uses TRBV5-1 and TRBJ2-7; the D is unclear. This CDR3 has 14 residues. Germline CDR1 SGHRS, CDR2 YFSETQ. The V and J ends lost 5 bases and 3 bases respectively, with 15 bases between them. The CDR3 spells CASSLSSVFYEQYF. CDR3 DNA: TGCGCCAGCAGTTTGTCGTCAGTCTTCTACGAGCAGTACTTC.

The chain uses TRBV5-8 and TRBJ1-2; no definite D call. V lost 2 bases, J lost 3 bases, and 8 bases lay in between. Germline lookup yields CDR1 SGHTS and CDR2 YDEGEE. The CDR3 is 13 amino acids. CDR3 DNA sequence: TGTGCCAGCAGCTTCGGCAGCTACTATGGCTACACCTTC. Protein sequence: CASSFGSYYGYTF.

Comments on this clonotype: At one of its ends the junction is not consistent with the germline gene, which may arise from a read error. The rearrangement links TRBV9 to TRBJ2-6; tentative D call: TRBD1 (5 bases). The V gene's germline CDR1 is SGDLS and CDR2 YYNGEE. This CDR3 comprises 19 residues. Written as DNA, the CDR3 is TGTGCCAGCAGCGTAGCCCCGGTAGGGGCCGGCTCTGGGGTCAACGTCCTGACTTTC. This sequence encodes CASSVAPVGAGSGVNVLTF.

This clonotype was seen a few times. J is TRBJ2-5 and V is TRBV20-1; no firm D call. Germline V gene data show CDR1 as DFQATT and CDR2 as SNEGSKA (reference sequence). The CDR3 has 11 residues. Trimming cost V 6 bases and J 2 bases, with 7 bases left between them. In DNA form, the CDR3 reads TGCAGTGCCGAGGATCAAGAGACCCAGTACTTC. Protein sequence: CSAEDQETQYF.

With regard to this clonotype: At one end, the junction sequence differs from germline, possibly due to a read error. The chain employs TRBV11-1 and TRBJ2-7; D may match TRBD1 or TRBD2 (5 bases each). The CDR3 sequence is 14 residues long. Germline V CDR1 and CDR2: SGHAT, FQDESV (reference sequence). The CDR3 loop is CAGSLAGAPYEQYF. The CDR3 DNA follows: TGTGCCGGCAGCTTAGCCGGGGCTCCCTACGAGCAGTACTTC.

The rearrangement links TRBV5-1 to TRBJ1-1; possible D gene TRBD1, 5 bases. Germline V gives CDR1 SGHRS, CDR2 YFSETQ. CDR3 size: 12 residues. Trimming removed 5 bases at V and 7 bases at J, with 12 bases between. The CDR3: CASSFPGDEAFF. The DNA of the CDR3 is TGCGCCAGCAGTTTCCCGGGGGATGAAGCTTTCTTT.

The gene calls are TRBV6-5 and TRBJ1-1, with 7 bases aligning to TRBD1. From germline, CDR1 is MNHEY and CDR2 SVGAGI. This CDR3 contains 14 residues. The V segment lost 4 bases and the J segment 0 bases; nucleotides outside the gene matches: 2. CDR3: CASSLDRVNTEAFF. The CDR3 nucleotides are TGTGCCAGCAGTTTAGACAGGGTGAACACTGAAGCTTTCTTT.

This clonotype has a handful of counts. The V gene is TRBV5-1, the J gene TRBJ1-5; 9 bases are shared with TRBD1. In germline, CDR1 is SGHRS, CDR2 YFSETQ. With 2 bases clipped from V and 1 base from J, the junction kept 1 base outside the gene matches. This CDR3 region has 15 residues. This CDR3 reads CASSLQGASNQPQHF. The CDR3 DNA is TGCGCCAGCAGCTTACAGGGGGCGAGCAATCAGCCCCAGCATTTT.

V and J are TRBV7-3 and TRBJ2-1; 10 bases match TRBD2. The ends lost 4 bases at V and 5 bases at J; junction bases unmatched: 5. CDR1 and CDR2 (germline): SGHTA, FQGTGA. This CDR3 is 15 amino acids long. The CDR3 coding sequence is TGTGCCAGCAGCTCAGCGGGGGGGCCCGACAATGAGCAGTTCTTC. It yields the protein CASSSAGGPDNEQFF.

Of note for this clonotype: One junction end disagrees with the germline gene, perhaps due to a read error. J is TRBJ2-3 and V is TRBV12-3 or TRBV12-4; D ambiguous. This CDR3 is built from 14 residues. The CDR3 is CASNRRVTTDAQYF. Written as DNA, the CDR3 is TGTGCCAGCAATCGCAGAGTTACCACAGATGCGCAGTATTTT.

J is TRBJ1-1 and V is TRBV7-2; D is unresolved. Germline assignment: CDR1 SGHTA and CDR2 FQGNSA. The CDR3 consists of 14 residues. V shed 5 bases and J shed 5 bases, with 15 bases lying between them. The CDR3 sequence is CASSQRTILTEAFF. The CDR3 nucleotides are TGTGCCAGCAGCCAGCGGACCATCCTAACTGAAGCTTTCTTT.

This clonotype was observed a few times. The V call is TRBV6-2 or TRBV6-3, the J call TRBJ2-3; TRBD2 matches at 11 bases. Losses at the gene ends were 5 bases for V and 3 bases for J; bases not matched to a gene: 10. CDR3 size: 17 residues. The germline V gene has CDR1 MNHEY and CDR2 SVGEGT. CDR3 sequence (DNA): TGTGCCAGCAGTACGCGATTAGCGGGGGGGCTTACAGATACGCAGTATTTT. It is translated as CASSTRLAGGLTDTQYF.

This clonotype was observed a few times. This chain links TRBV29-1 with TRBJ1-2; TRBD1 matches 7 bases. Germline assignment: CDR1 SQVTM and CDR2 ANQGSEA. Unmatched junction bases numbered 15, after V lost 1 base and J lost 7 bases. The CDR3 length is 16 residues. CDR3 nucleotide sequence: TGCAGCGTTGAAGTATCGTCCAGTAGGGGGCTTCTTGGCTACACCTTC. Its protein is CSVEVSSSRGLLGYTF.

In this sample, this clonotype turned up many times. The CDR3 is CSVVTDRAYEQYF. Here the CDR3 DNA reads TGCAGCGTTGTAACGGACAGGGCCTACGAGCAGTACTTC. The V call is TRBV29-1, the J call TRBJ2-7, with 8 bases aligning to TRBD1. J was trimmed by 2 bases and V by 4 bases; bases with no gene match: 4. CDR1 SQVTM and CDR2 ANQGSEA come from the germline V gene. The CDR3 runs 13 residues.

A few counts support this clonotype. The chain uses TRBV10-3 and TRBJ2-3; D gene uncertain. Germline loops: CDR1 ENHRY, CDR2 SYGVKD. This CDR3 has 14 residues. The germline V and J ends were trimmed by 3 bases and 0 bases, with 7 bases remaining between them. CDR3 loop: CAISEGRSTDTQYF. As DNA, the CDR3 is TGTGCCATCAGTGAAGGCAGAAGCACAGATACGCAGTATTTT.

The J gene is TRBJ2-6, the V gene TRBV20-1, with D possibly matching TRBD2 (6 bases). The CDR3 is 16 residues long. CDR1 is DFQATT and CDR2 is SNEGSKA in the germline V gene (reference sequence). The V and J ends lost 6 bases and 1 base respectively, with 16 bases between them. For the CDR3, the DNA is TGCAGTGCCAGGGCCCATGGGGGGTCTGGGGCCAACGTCCTGACTTTC. Translating gives CSARAHGGSGANVLTF.

This clonotype was counted many times. The gene calls are TRBV7-9 and TRBJ2-7; no clear D gene. V shed 3 bases and J shed 2 bases, with 8 bases lying between them. Looked up from germline, CDR1 is SEHNR and CDR2 is FQNEAQ (reference sequence). This CDR3 spans 13 amino acids. The CDR3 DNA reads TGTGCCAGCAGCTTGGCTCCTACCTACGAGCAGTACTTC. Encoded protein: CASSLAPTYEQYF.